This TCR beta chain emerged from a study of T cells in localized non-small cell lung cancer. The V and J ends lost 4 bases and 5 bases, in that order; junction bases with no gene match: 5. There are 13 residues in the CDR3. Germline assignment: CDR1 SGHVS and CDR2 FQNEAQ. Profiling relied on immunoSEQ multiplex PCR, and the TCRdb table lists in-frame clones only, not all of them. The table includes 75,000 to 80,000 clones, approximately 80% detected once. The material was peripheral blood, obtained before any cancer treatment. This sequence joins TRBV7-8 and TRBJ2-7, with 7 bases fitting TRBD1. The clonotype was recovered from a female donor older than 55 with stage I lung adenocarcinoma. The CDR3 loop is CASSSDRVHEQYF. The CDR3 nucleotides are TGTGCCAGCAGCTCCGACAGGGTTCACGAGCAGTACTTC.